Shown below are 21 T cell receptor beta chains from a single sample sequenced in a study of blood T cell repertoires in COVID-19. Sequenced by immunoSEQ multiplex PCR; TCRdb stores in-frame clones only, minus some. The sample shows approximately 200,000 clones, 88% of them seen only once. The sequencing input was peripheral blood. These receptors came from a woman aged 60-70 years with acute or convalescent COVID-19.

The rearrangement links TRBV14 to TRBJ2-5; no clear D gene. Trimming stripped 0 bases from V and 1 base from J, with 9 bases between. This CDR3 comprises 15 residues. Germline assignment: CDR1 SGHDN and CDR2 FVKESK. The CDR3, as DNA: TGTGCCAGCAGCCAAGATCGGTGGGCCCAAGAGACCCAGTACTTC. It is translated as CASSQDRWAQETQYF.

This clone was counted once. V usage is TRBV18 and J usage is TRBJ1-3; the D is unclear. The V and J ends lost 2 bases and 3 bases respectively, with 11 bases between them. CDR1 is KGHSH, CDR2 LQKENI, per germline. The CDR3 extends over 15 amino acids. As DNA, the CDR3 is TGTGCCAGCTCACCAGGGATGGGAGGTGGAAACACCATATATTTT. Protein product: CASSPGMGGGNTIYF.

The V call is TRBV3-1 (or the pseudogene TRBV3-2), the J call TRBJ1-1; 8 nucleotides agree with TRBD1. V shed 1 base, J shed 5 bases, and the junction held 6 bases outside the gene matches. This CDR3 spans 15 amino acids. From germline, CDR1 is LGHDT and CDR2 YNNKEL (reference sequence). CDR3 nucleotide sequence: TGTGCCAGCAGCCAAGTGAACAGGGGGAGTACTGAAGCTTTCTTT. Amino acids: CASSQVNRGSTEAFF.

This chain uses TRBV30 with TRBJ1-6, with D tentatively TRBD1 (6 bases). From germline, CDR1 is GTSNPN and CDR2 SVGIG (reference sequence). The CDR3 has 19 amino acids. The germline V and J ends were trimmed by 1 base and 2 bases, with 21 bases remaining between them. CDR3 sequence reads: CAWSGALGRGVTYNSPLHF. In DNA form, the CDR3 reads TGTGCCTGGAGTGGAGCCCTGGGGAGGGGGGTCACCTATAATTCACCCCTCCACTTT.

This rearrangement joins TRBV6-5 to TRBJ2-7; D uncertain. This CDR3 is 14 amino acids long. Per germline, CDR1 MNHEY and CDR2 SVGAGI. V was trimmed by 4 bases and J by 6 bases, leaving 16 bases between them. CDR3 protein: CASSSYRSALEQYF. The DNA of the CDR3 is TGTGCCAGCAGTTCCTACCGTTCCGCCCTCGAGCAGTACTTC.

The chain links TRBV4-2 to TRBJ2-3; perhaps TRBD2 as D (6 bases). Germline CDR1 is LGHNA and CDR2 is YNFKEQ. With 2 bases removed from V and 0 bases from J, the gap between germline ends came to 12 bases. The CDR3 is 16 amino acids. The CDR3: CASSQSPGTSTDTQYF. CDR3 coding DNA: TGTGCCAGCAGCCAATCTCCAGGGACTAGCACAGATACGCAGTATTTT.

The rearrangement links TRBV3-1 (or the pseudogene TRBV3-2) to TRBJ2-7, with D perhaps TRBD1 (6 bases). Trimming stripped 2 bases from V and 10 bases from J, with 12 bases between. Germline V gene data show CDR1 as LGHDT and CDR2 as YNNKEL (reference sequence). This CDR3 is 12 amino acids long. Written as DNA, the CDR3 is TGTGCCAGCAGCCAACCTTGGGGACATCAGTACTTC. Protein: CASSQPWGHQYF.

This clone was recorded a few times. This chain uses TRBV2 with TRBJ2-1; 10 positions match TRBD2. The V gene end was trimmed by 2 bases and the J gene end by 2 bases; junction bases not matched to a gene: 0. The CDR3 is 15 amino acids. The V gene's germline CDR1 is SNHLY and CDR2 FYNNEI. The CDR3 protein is CASSELAGAYNEQFF. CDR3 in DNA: TGTGCCAGCAGTGAACTAGCGGGAGCCTACAATGAGCAGTTCTTC.

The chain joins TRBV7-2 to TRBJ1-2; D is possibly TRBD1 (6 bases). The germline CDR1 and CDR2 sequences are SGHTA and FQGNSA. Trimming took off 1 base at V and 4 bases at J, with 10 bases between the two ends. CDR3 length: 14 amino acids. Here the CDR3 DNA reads TGTGCCAGCAGCTTAGACAGGGAGAGCTATGGCTACACCTTC. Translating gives CASSLDRESYGYTF.

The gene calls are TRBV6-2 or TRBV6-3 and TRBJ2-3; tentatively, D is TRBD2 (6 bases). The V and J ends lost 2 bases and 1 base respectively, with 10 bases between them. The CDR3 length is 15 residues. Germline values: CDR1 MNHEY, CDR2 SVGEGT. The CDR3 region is CASSYVGTGTDTQYF. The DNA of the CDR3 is TGTGCCAGCAGTTACGTCGGGACTGGCACAGATACGCAGTATTTT.

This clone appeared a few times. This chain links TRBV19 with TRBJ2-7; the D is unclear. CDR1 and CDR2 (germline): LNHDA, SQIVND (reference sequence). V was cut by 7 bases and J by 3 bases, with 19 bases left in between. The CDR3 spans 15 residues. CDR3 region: CASTESLDVFYEQYF. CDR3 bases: TGTGCCAGTACGGAATCGCTAGACGTTTTCTACGAGCAGTACTTC.

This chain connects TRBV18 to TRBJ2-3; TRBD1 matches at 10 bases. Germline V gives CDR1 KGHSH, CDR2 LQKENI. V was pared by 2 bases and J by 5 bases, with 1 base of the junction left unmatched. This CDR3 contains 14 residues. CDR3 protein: CASSPGTGVDTQYF. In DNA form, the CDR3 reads TGTGCCAGCTCACCAGGGACAGGGGTAGATACGCAGTATTTT.

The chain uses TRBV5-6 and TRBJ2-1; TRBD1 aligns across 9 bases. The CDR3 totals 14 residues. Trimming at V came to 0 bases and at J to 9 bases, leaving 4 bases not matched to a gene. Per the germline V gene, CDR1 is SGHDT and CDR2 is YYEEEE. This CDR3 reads CASSLGTGVREQFF. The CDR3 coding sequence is TGTGCCAGCAGCTTGGGGACAGGGGTCCGTGAGCAGTTCTTC.

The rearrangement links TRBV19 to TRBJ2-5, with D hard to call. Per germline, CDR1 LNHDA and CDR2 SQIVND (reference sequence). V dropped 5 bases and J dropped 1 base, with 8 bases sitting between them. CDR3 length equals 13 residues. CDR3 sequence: CASSRRAQETQYF. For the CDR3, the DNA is TGTGCCAGTAGTCGGAGAGCCCAAGAGACCCAGTACTTC.

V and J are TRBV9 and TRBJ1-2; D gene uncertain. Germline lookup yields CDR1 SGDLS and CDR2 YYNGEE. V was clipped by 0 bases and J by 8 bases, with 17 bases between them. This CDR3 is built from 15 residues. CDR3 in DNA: TGTGCCAGCAGCGTAGGGGTCGACGGGATTCTCGGCTACACCTTC. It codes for CASSVGVDGILGYTF.

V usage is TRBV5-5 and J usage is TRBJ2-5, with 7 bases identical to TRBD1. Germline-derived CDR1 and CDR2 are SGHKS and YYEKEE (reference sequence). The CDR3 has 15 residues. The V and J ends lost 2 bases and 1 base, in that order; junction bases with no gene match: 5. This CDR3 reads CASSFGTDFQETQYF. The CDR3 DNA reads TGTGCCAGCAGCTTCGGGACAGACTTCCAAGAGACCCAGTACTTC.

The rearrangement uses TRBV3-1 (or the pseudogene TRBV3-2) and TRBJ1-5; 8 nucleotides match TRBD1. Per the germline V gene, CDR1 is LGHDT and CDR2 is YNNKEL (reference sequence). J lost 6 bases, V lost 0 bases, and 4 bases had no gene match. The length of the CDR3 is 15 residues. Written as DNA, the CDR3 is TGTGCCAGCAGCCAAGATCCAACAGGGGGTCAGCCCCAGCATTTT. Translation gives CASSQDPTGGQPQHF.

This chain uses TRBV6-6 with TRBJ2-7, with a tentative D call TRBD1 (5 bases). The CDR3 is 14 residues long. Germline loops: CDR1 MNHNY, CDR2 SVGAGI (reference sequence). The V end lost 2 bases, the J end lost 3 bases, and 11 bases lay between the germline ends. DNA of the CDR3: TGTGCCAGCAGTTACATGGACACCATCTACGAGCAGTACTTC. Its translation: CASSYMDTIYEQYF.

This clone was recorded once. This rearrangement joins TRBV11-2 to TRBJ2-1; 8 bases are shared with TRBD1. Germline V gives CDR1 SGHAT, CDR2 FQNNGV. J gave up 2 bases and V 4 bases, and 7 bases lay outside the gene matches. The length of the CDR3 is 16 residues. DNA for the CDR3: TGTGCCAGCAGCTCGCTGACAGGGGTAACCTACAATGAGCAGTTCTTC. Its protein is CASSSLTGVTYNEQFF.

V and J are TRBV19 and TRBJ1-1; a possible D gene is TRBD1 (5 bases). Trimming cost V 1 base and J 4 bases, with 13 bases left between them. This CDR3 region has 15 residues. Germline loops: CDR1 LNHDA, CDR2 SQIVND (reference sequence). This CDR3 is CASSIAAGQSTEAFF. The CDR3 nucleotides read TGTGCCAGTAGTATAGCGGCAGGGCAGAGCACTGAAGCTTTCTTT.

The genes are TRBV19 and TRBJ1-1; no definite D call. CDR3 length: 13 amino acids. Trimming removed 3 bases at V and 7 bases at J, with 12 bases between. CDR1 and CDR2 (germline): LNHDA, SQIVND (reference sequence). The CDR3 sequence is CASSMEGGGEAFF. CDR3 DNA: TGTGCCAGTAGTATGGAGGGAGGCGGTGAAGCTTTCTTT.